What follows are 28 T cell receptor beta chains derived from one specimen sequenced in a study of naive and memory T cell subsets (dated by TCRdb to 2015 to 2018). Library preparation employed UMI-ligation and nested PCR. The sequencer listed for this sample is Illumina MiSeq. The beta constant-region primer consisted of an equimolar mixture of two oligonucleotides that together covered TRBC1 and TRBC2. Four rounds of PCR were used to amplify ligated cDNA, with nested alpha and beta constant-region primers being used together with the SP2 primer. TCRdb redid the processing of the public reads, applying fastp at Q25 and MiXCR, and retained in-frame beta chains. CDR3 protein duplicates are merged, each entry listing the most common genes and DNA. The sample table holds about 18,000 distinct CDR3 sequences, of which roughly 8.7% were seen once. Around 23% of the sample belongs to the ten largest clones.

The sequencing sample was made of central memory CD8+ T cells from blood. Reading the label with the study, this specimen's cell subset or site is: central memory, CD45RA- CD27+. These TCRs come from a human donor in good health.

There are many counts of this clonotype. J is TRBJ2-7 and V is TRBV30; the match to TRBD2 covers 8 bases. Germline V gene data show CDR1 as GTSNPN and CDR2 as SVGIG (reference sequence). The CDR3 sequence is 13 residues long. V lost 3 bases to trimming and J lost 3 bases; unmatched junction nucleotides: 4. The CDR3 DNA follows: TGTGCCTGGAGCTCCAGCGGGGGCTACGAGCAGTACTTC. This encodes CAWSSSGGYEQYF.

This clonotype was observed at least ten times. V is TRBV6-1 and J is TRBJ2-7; 8 nucleotides agree with TRBD1. The CDR3 consists of 14 residues. Trimming removed 5 bases from V and 2 bases from J; junction bases left unmatched: 5. Germline V gives CDR1 MNHNS, CDR2 SASEGT. The CDR3 reads CASSKETGAYEQYF. The CDR3 DNA sequence: TGTGCCAGCAGTAAAGAGACAGGGGCCTACGAGCAGTACTTC.

The chain couples TRBV6-2 or TRBV6-3 to TRBJ1-5, with D possibly TRBD1 on 5 matching bases. CDR3 size: 13 residues. V was cut by 9 bases and J by 3 bases, with 12 bases left in between. The germline gives CDR1 MNHEY, CDR2 SVGEGT. CDR3 nucleotide sequence: TGTGCCAGTGGGGGGGTGGCCAATCAGCCCCAGCATTTT. It translates to CASGGVANQPQHF.

With regard to this clonotype: A much larger clone is a single base away; this may be a read error. V usage is TRBV7-9 and J usage is TRBJ1-1; D unclear. Per the germline V gene, CDR1 is SEHNR and CDR2 is FQNEAQ (reference sequence). The CDR3 length is 15 residues. V was shortened by 4 bases and J by 3 bases, with 15 bases between the two germline ends. CDR3 nucleotides: TGTGCCAGCAGCTCAATCCGGGTCTCTTACACTGAAGCTTTCTTT. Translated, it gives CASSSIRVSYTEAFF.

The chain has TRBV27 and TRBJ2-5, with D maybe TRBD1 (5 bases). The V gene lost 5 bases and the J gene lost 3 bases, with 13 bases spanning the gap. CDR3 size: 14 residues. The germline gives CDR1 MNHEY, CDR2 SMNVEV (reference sequence). The CDR3 DNA reads as TGTGCCAGCAGTCTGGTAGGACAAGAAGAGACCCAGTACTTC. Its protein product is CASSLVGQEETQYF.

The V and J genes are TRBV4-2 and TRBJ1-5; TRBD1 aligns across 12 bases. J gave up 5 bases and V 3 bases, and 5 bases lay outside the gene matches. Germline lookup yields CDR1 LGHNA and CDR2 YNFKEQ. The CDR3 length is 16 residues. The CDR3 DNA reads TGTGCCAGCAGCCAGGGGACAGGGGGCGAGTATCAGCCCCAGCATTTT. Translating gives CASSQGTGGEYQPQHF.

V usage is TRBV20-1 and J usage is TRBJ2-5, with 8 nucleotides matching TRBD2. After removal of 0 bases from V and 4 bases from J, the junction contained 10 bases not matched to a gene. The CDR3 totals 16 residues. The germline V gene has CDR1 DFQATT and CDR2 SNEGSKA (reference sequence). The CDR3 spells CSARDLAGGAGETQYF. The CDR3 DNA sequence: TGCAGTGCTAGAGATCTGGCCGGGGGGGCCGGAGAGACCCAGTACTTC.

On this clonotype: This may be a read error: a much more frequent sequence differs by one nucleotide. The chain employs TRBV24-1 and TRBJ1-1; D not certain. CDR1 KGHDR and CDR2 SFDVKD come from the germline V gene. This CDR3 contains 12 residues. V was pared by 5 bases and J by 1 base, with 4 bases between. CDR3 protein: CATSGRNTEAFF. The CDR3 DNA follows: TGTGCCACCAGTGGCAGGAACACTGAAGCTTTCTTT.

A few counts support this clonotype. The V and J genes are TRBV14 and TRBJ2-3; tentatively, D is TRBD2 (6 bases). Germline V CDR1 and CDR2: SGHDN, FVKESK. There are 14 residues in the CDR3. The V gene lost 6 bases and the J gene lost 1 base, with 11 bases spanning the gap. The CDR3 sequence is CASSLAGRTDTQYF. The DNA of the CDR3 is TGTGCCAGCAGTTTGGCGGGACGCACAGATACGCAGTATTTT. Variable domain in full (rest from reference TRBV14 and TRBJ2-3): EAGVTQFPSHSVIEKGQTVTLRCDPISGHDNLYWYRRVMGKEIKFLLHFVKESKQDESGMPNNRFLAERTGGTYSTLKVQPAELEDSGVYFCASSLAGRTDTQYFGPGTRLTVL.

The table lists this clonotype with many counts. V is TRBV3-1 and J is TRBJ2-1, with 9 bases identical to TRBD1. The CDR3 totals 17 residues. Unmatched junction bases numbered 10, after V lost 0 bases and J lost 7 bases. Germline lookup yields CDR1 LGHDT and CDR2 YNNKEL (reference sequence). CDR3 sequence (DNA): TGTGCCAGCAGCCAAGAGGCCGGGACAGGGATGGTAAATGAGCAGTTCTTC. Its protein product is CASSQEAGTGMVNEQFF.

This clonotype was counted ten times or more. The chain employs TRBV15 and TRBJ2-3; perhaps TRBD1 as D (5 bases). This CDR3 has 15 amino acids. CDR1 LNHNV and CDR2 YYDKDF come from the germline V gene (reference sequence). V was cut by 0 bases and J by 4 bases, with 11 bases left in between. The CDR3 sequence: CATSRDLVGPDTQYF. The CDR3 DNA reads TGTGCCACCAGCAGAGATCTTGTGGGGCCAGATACGCAGTATTTT.

The chain couples TRBV20-1 to TRBJ2-3, with TRBD2 matching 10 bases. The junction had 4 bases not matched to a gene; V was cut back by 2 bases and J by 2 bases. The CDR3 runs to 15 residues. The germline V gene has CDR1 DFQATT and CDR2 SNEGSKA (reference sequence). This CDR3 is CSARNLAGDTDTQYF. Written as DNA, the CDR3 is TGCAGTGCTAGAAACCTAGCGGGAGACACAGATACGCAGTATTTT.

This clonotype was seen only a few times. The chain couples TRBV4-3 to TRBJ2-7, with D uncertain. CDR3 length: 14 amino acids. Trimming cost V 4 bases and J 2 bases, with 12 bases left between them. Germline CDR1 is LGHNA and CDR2 is YSLEER. The CDR3 DNA reads TGCGCCAGCAGCCTTGGGGTCTCCCCCTACGAGCAGTACTTC. Protein: CASSLGVSPYEQYF.

V is TRBV20-1 and J is TRBJ2-2; D is uncertain. The CDR3 sequence is 15 residues long. Germline loops: CDR1 DFQATT, CDR2 SNEGSKA (reference sequence). V was trimmed by 2 bases and J by 3 bases, leaving 13 bases between them. The CDR3 region has the DNA TGCAGTGCTAGACAGCTGGGTATGGACACCGGGGAGCTGTTTTTT. Translation gives CSARQLGMDTGELFF.

This clonotype rates as medium-sized (0.01 to 0.1%). The V call is TRBV20-1, the J call TRBJ2-1, with 10 bases fitting TRBD2. V trimming: 4 bases; J trimming: 6 bases; junction bases outside the gene matches: 9. This CDR3 comprises 15 residues. CDR1 DFQATT and CDR2 SNEGSKA come from the germline V gene (reference sequence). CDR3 bases: TGCAGTGCTAAAAATCTAGCGGGGGCGATCAATGAGCAGTTCTTC. This encodes CSAKNLAGAINEQFF.

V is TRBV12-3 or TRBV12-4 and J is TRBJ1-5; maybe TRBD1 (6 bases). V was pared by 7 bases and J by 3 bases, with 13 bases between. This CDR3 has 14 amino acids. The CDR3 DNA is TGTGCCAGCACCCTAGGACAGTTCAATCAGCCCCAGCATTTT. This gives the protein CASTLGQFNQPQHF.

The chain links TRBV24-1 to TRBJ1-2; D unclear. V lost 0 bases to trimming and J lost 10 bases, with 8 bases between them. Germline CDR1 and CDR2: KGHDR and SFDVKD. This CDR3 is built from 12 residues. The CDR3 DNA follows: TGTGCCACCAGTGATTTGCACGGAGACTACACCTTC. It translates to CATSDLHGDYTF.

This clonotype is classed as large. This rearrangement joins TRBV10-3 to TRBJ2-1; 7 bases align to TRBD2. CDR1 is ENHRY and CDR2 is SYGVKD in the germline V gene. V lost 4 bases, J lost 7 bases, and 4 bases stayed unmatched. The CDR3 covers 13 residues. As DNA, the CDR3 is TGTGCCATCAGTGGGCAGGGAGGGAATGAGCAGTTCTTC. It yields the protein CAISGQGGNEQFF.

In its sample, this clonotype was seen many times. This sequence joins TRBV20-1 and TRBJ2-1; 9 bases fit TRBD2. This CDR3 spans 15 amino acids. From germline, CDR1 is DFQATT and CDR2 SNEGSKA (reference sequence). J was trimmed by 3 bases and V by 4 bases; bases with no gene match: 7. The CDR3 sequence is CSAKTLAGDYNEQFF. DNA of the CDR3: TGCAGTGCTAAAACCTTAGCGGGAGACTACAATGAGCAGTTCTTC.

The V gene is TRBV20-1, the J gene TRBJ1-2, with unresolved D. The ends were cut back, 0 bases at V and 4 bases at J, with 15 bases in the middle. The CDR3 runs 15 residues. Germline assignment: CDR1 DFQATT and CDR2 SNEGSKA (reference sequence). This CDR3 reads CSAREDRVISYGYTF. As DNA, the CDR3 is TGCAGTGCTAGAGAAGATAGGGTGATTAGCTATGGCTACACCTTC.

This clonotype was detected only a few times. The chain employs TRBV20-1 and TRBJ1-1; no definite D call. Trimming removed 6 bases at V and 1 base at J, with 6 bases between. This CDR3 is built from 11 residues. CDR1 DFQATT and CDR2 SNEGSKA come from the germline V gene (reference sequence). The CDR3 reads CSAPRNTEAFF. CDR3 sequence (DNA): TGCAGTGCGCCCAGGAACACTGAAGCTTTCTTT.

This clonotype appeared many times. This rearrangement joins TRBV4-3 to TRBJ2-3; TRBD2 aligns across 12 bases. CDR1 is LGHNA, CDR2 YSLEER, per germline. Losses at the gene ends were 3 bases for V and 6 bases for J; bases not matched to a gene: 4. The length of the CDR3 is 15 residues. CDR3 amino acids: CASSQTSGGVDTQYF. The CDR3 bases are TGCGCCAGCAGCCAGACTAGCGGGGGAGTGGATACGCAGTATTTT.

This rearrangement joins TRBV7-9 to TRBJ1-2; 9 positions match TRBD1. The V gene end was trimmed by 4 bases and the J gene end by 8 bases; junction bases not matched to a gene: 11. The CDR3 spans 15 residues. The germline gives CDR1 SEHNR, CDR2 FQNEAQ (reference sequence). The CDR3 DNA reads TGTGCCAGCAGCTCTGGGACAGGGACCATTGGGGGCTACACCTTC. Translating gives CASSSGTGTIGGYTF.

This clonotype is termed large (0.1 to 1%). The chain couples TRBV5-4 to TRBJ2-5; D ambiguous. The ends were cut back, 3 bases at V and 4 bases at J, with 4 bases in the middle. Germline CDR1 SGHNT, CDR2 YYREEE (reference sequence). The CDR3 extends over 11 amino acids. CDR3 coding DNA: TGTGCCAGCAGCTACTTAGAGACCCAGTACTTC. Its protein is CASSYLETQYF.

This clonotype was recorded many times. The chain links TRBV27 to TRBJ1-5; possibly TRBD1 for D (5 bases). Trimming removed 6 bases at V and 5 bases at J, with 11 bases between. The germline V gene has CDR1 MNHEY and CDR2 SMNVEV (reference sequence). The CDR3 is 13 amino acids. The CDR3 loop reads CASSLGEYQPQHF. The CDR3, as DNA: TGTGCCAGCAGCCTGGGGGAATATCAGCCCCAGCATTTT.

The chain combines TRBV28 with TRBJ2-6; TRBD1 aligns across 8 bases. The CDR3 runs to 22 residues. Germline V gene sequence: CDR1 MDHEN, CDR2 SYDVKM. V shed 5 bases, J shed 0 bases, and the junction held 21 bases outside the gene matches. CDR3 protein: CASSEIKGQGIASVSGANVLTF. The CDR3 DNA reads as TGTGCCAGCAGTGAAATAAAAGGACAGGGCATAGCAAGCGTCTCTGGGGCCAACGTCCTGACTTTC.

This chain links TRBV29-1 with TRBJ1-1, with D maybe TRBD1 (5 bases). Germline V gives CDR1 SQVTM, CDR2 ANQGSEA. V was trimmed by 7 bases and J by 6 bases, leaving 15 bases between them. The CDR3 consists of 12 residues. The chain's CDR3 is CSAGSEGPEAFF. The DNA for the CDR3 is TGCAGCGCTGGGAGTGAGGGGCCTGAAGCTTTCTTT.

This clonotype has ten or more counts. The chain joins TRBV20-1 to TRBJ1-1; 8 bases are a match to TRBD1. CDR1 is DFQATT, CDR2 SNEGSKA, per germline (reference sequence). The CDR3 has 14 amino acids. After removal of 3 bases from V and 2 bases from J, the junction contained 5 bases not matched to a gene. The DNA of the CDR3 is TGCAGTGCTAGCACTGGACAGGGCAACACTGAAGCTTTCTTT. Protein product: CSASTGQGNTEAFF.